These T cell receptor beta chains were read from a single sample in a study of shared clonotypes between healthy human individuals. Profiled with immunoSEQ multiplex PCR; TCRdb holds only in-frame clones, not every one. Found here are 2.3 million or so clones, approximately 95% of them singletons; the top ten hold 0.39%. Sequenced: naive CD4+ T cells from PBMCs. Receptor source: a man aged 18 to 30 in good health. Some clones in this sample may be carry-over from other donors' samples. Both conserved end residues are part of each CDR3. Each record gives: clone size, V gene, J gene, D gene, CDR3 DNA, CDR3 protein. D genes are given only for firm matches. A row's size may be missing; if present it is once, few, many or a size class.

clone size: once
V gene: TRBV28
J gene: TRBJ1-2
D gene: TRBD1
CDR3 DNA: TGTGCCAGCAGTACCTCAGGACAGGGGGCCCCTTATGGCTACACCTTC
CDR3 protein: CASSTSGQGAPYGYTF

clone size: NA
V gene: TRBV5-1
J gene: TRBJ2-7
D gene: TRBD2
CDR3 DNA: TGCGCCAGCAGCTTGGTGAGCGGGAGAGAGGTCGAGCAGTACTTC
CDR3 protein: CASSLVSGREVEQYF

clone size: once
V gene: TRBV5-5
J gene: TRBJ1-2
D gene: TRBD1
CDR3 DNA: TGTGCCAGCAGCCCCGTGGGGACAGCCTCTCATGGCTACACCTTC
CDR3 protein: CASSPVGTASHGYTF

clone size: NA
V gene: TRBV7-3
J gene: TRBJ2-1
D gene: TRBD2
CDR3 DNA: TGTGCCAGCAGCTTGACTAGCGGAGGCTCCTACAATGAGCAGTTCTTC
CDR3 protein: CASSLTSGGSYNEQFF

clone size: NA
V gene: TRBV5-4
J gene: TRBJ1-2
D gene: TRBD1
CDR3 DNA: TGTGCCAGCAGCGCGGGCTTCAACAGGGGGAAGAATGGCTACACCTTC
CDR3 protein: CASSAGFNRGKNGYTF

clone size: NA
V gene: TRBV9
J gene: TRBJ1-4
D gene: TRBD1
CDR3 DNA: TGTGCCAGCAGCTTGGGACAGGGAATGTTGCTAAAGGAAAAACTGTTTTTT
CDR3 protein: CASSLGQGMLLKEKLFF

clone size: NA
V gene: TRBV5-1
J gene: TRBJ2-5
D gene: TRBD2
CDR3 DNA: TGCGCCAGCAGCTTGGAAGGACTAGCACAAGAGACCCAGTACTTC
CDR3 protein: CASSLEGLAQETQYF

clone size: NA
V gene: TRBV20-1
J gene: TRBJ2-5
D gene: NA
CDR3 DNA: TGCAGTGTGCAGGGGCCCGAGACCCAGTACTTC
CDR3 protein: CSVQGPETQYF

clone size: NA
V gene: TRBV11-1
J gene: TRBJ2-3
D gene: TRBD2
CDR3 DNA: TGTGCCAGCAGCCCGGGGGGTAGCACAGATACGCAGTATTTT
CDR3 protein: CASSPGGSTDTQYF

clone size: NA
V gene: TRBV7-9
J gene: TRBJ1-1
D gene: NA
CDR3 DNA: TGTGCCAGCAGCTTAGATTCGGGGGGCCGCCCGTTCTTT
CDR3 protein: CASSLDSGGRPFF

clone size: once
V gene: TRBV27
J gene: TRBJ2-1
D gene: NA
CDR3 DNA: TGTGCCAGCAGTTCTCTCAAAGGGGAACCAAACAATGAGCAGTTCTTC
CDR3 protein: CASSSLKGEPNNEQFF

clone size: once
V gene: TRBV5-1
J gene: TRBJ1-2
D gene: TRBD1
CDR3 DNA: TGCGCCAGCAGCTCGACAGGGGGCGGCTATGGCTACACCTTC
CDR3 protein: CASSSTGGGYGYTF

clone size: NA
V gene: TRBV5-1
J gene: TRBJ1-2
D gene: NA
CDR3 DNA: TGCGCCAGCAGCTGGGAGTGGGGCGATGGCTACACCTTC
CDR3 protein: CASSWEWGDGYTF

clone size: NA
V gene: TRBV5-1
J gene: TRBJ1-1
D gene: TRBD1
CDR3 DNA: TGCGCCAGCAGTCCCAGACAGGGCCTGAACACTGAAGCTTTCTTT
CDR3 protein: CASSPRQGLNTEAFF

clone size: NA
V gene: TRBV7-2
J gene: TRBJ1-5
D gene: NA
CDR3 DNA: TGTGCCAGCAGCTTGGGCAATCAGCCCCAGCATTTT
CDR3 protein: CASSLGNQPQHF

clone size: NA
V gene: TRBV9
J gene: TRBJ2-7
D gene: TRBD1
CDR3 DNA: TGTGCCAGCAGCGCCGGGACAGGCGGCTCCTACGAGCAGTACTTC
CDR3 protein: CASSAGTGGSYEQYF

clone size: NA
V gene: TRBV7-3
J gene: TRBJ2-2
D gene: NA
CDR3 DNA: TGTGCCAGCACCCCGCGCAACAGCAACACCGGGGAGCTGTTTTTT
CDR3 protein: CASTPRNSNTGELFF

clone size: once
V gene: TRBV6-1
J gene: TRBJ2-5
D gene: NA
CDR3 DNA: TGTGCCAGCAGTGAAGCTCCAGCGCCTCCTAAAGAGACCCAGTACTTC
CDR3 protein: CASSEAPAPPKETQYF

clone size: NA
V gene: TRBV5-6
J gene: TRBJ2-3
D gene: NA
CDR3 DNA: TGTGCCAGCAGCTTGGGCGGACCTAGCACAGATACGCAGTATTTT
CDR3 protein: CASSLGGPSTDTQYF

clone size: NA
V gene: TRBV7-9
J gene: TRBJ1-1
D gene: NA
CDR3 DNA: TGTGCCAGCAGCCCGGTGTGGAGCAGTGAAGCTTTCTTT
CDR3 protein: CASSPVWSSEAFF

clone size: NA
V gene: TRBV19
J gene: TRBJ2-2
D gene: NA
CDR3 DNA: TGTGCCAGCAGACATTTTGTGACAGAGAAGAGCACCGGGGAGCTGTTTTTT
CDR3 protein: CASRHFVTEKSTGELFF

clone size: once
V gene: TRBV5-4
J gene: TRBJ2-7
D gene: TRBD2
CDR3 DNA: TGTGCCAGCAGTCCGACCGGGACTAGGGACGAGCAGTACTTC
CDR3 protein: CASSPTGTRDEQYF

clone size: NA
V gene: TRBV28
J gene: TRBJ2-3
D gene: TRBD2
CDR3 DNA: TGTGCCAGCAGCCCCGGGGGGGGAGGGCCAGATACGCAGTATTTT
CDR3 protein: CASSPGGGGPDTQYF

clone size: NA
V gene: TRBV28
J gene: TRBJ2-1
D gene: NA
CDR3 DNA: TGTGCCAGCAGTTGGGGACTCATTCAGGTCAATGAGCAGTTCTTC
CDR3 protein: CASSWGLIQVNEQFF

clone size: NA
V gene: TRBV15
J gene: TRBJ2-3
D gene: NA
CDR3 DNA: TGTGCCACCAGCCCCACCGACGGCTACCTATCCAATACGCAGTATTTT
CDR3 protein: CATSPTDGYLSNTQYF

clone size: NA
V gene: TRBV27
J gene: TRBJ2-6
D gene: NA
CDR3 DNA: TGTGCCAGCAGTTTAAGGGGGACTGGGGCCAACGTCCTGACTTTC
CDR3 protein: CASSLRGTGANVLTF

clone size: NA
V gene: TRBV19
J gene: TRBJ2-3
D gene: NA
CDR3 DNA: TGTGCCAGTAGTGTCAGGGCAGATACGCAGTATTTT
CDR3 protein: CASSVRADTQYF

clone size: once
V gene: TRBV11-3
J gene: TRBJ2-2
D gene: TRBD2
CDR3 DNA: TGTGCCAGCAGCTTAGTGGGCGGGAGGTATACCGGGGAGCTGTTTTTT
CDR3 protein: CASSLVGGRYTGELFF

clone size: NA
V gene: TRBV30
J gene: TRBJ2-1
D gene: TRBD2
CDR3 DNA: TGTGCCTGGGTTGGGCTAGCGGGGGTATCCTACAATGAGCAGTTCTTC
CDR3 protein: CAWVGLAGVSYNEQFF

clone size: NA
V gene: TRBV28
J gene: TRBJ1-1
D gene: TRBD1
CDR3 DNA: TGTGCCAGCAGGGGAGGGGGACAGGGGAGGACTGAAGCTTTCTTT
CDR3 protein: CASRGGGQGRTEAFF

clone size: NA
V gene: TRBV19
J gene: TRBJ2-7
D gene: NA
CDR3 DNA: TGTGCCAGTGCGCCAGTTGGCTCCTACGAGCAGTACTTC
CDR3 protein: CASAPVGSYEQYF

clone size: NA
V gene: TRBV5-1
J gene: TRBJ1-2
D gene: TRBD1
CDR3 DNA: TGCGCCAGCAGCCCAACCGGACGCCAGGGGGCTAACTATGGCTACACCTTC
CDR3 protein: CASSPTGRQGANYGYTF

clone size: NA
V gene: TRBV7-9
J gene: TRBJ1-5
D gene: NA
CDR3 DNA: TGTGCCAGCAGCTTCGACCAAGGTCAGCCCCAGCATTTT
CDR3 protein: CASSFDQGQPQHF

clone size: NA
V gene: TRBV28
J gene: TRBJ1-3
D gene: TRBD1
CDR3 DNA: TGTGCCAGCAGTCCAACAGGGGGCGGAAACACCATATATTTT
CDR3 protein: CASSPTGGGNTIYF

clone size: NA
V gene: TRBV18
J gene: TRBJ1-1
D gene: NA
CDR3 DNA: TGTGCCAGCTCCTTCCTACAGGGTCACACTGAAGCTTTCTTT
CDR3 protein: CASSFLQGHTEAFF

clone size: NA
V gene: TRBV21-1
J gene: TRBJ1-5
D gene: NA
CDR3 DNA: TGTGCCAGCAGCGGCCCCAGTATCCTTAAGCCCCAGCATTTT
CDR3 protein: CASSGPSILKPQHF

clone size: NA
V gene: TRBV19
J gene: TRBJ1-6
D gene: NA
CDR3 DNA: TGTGCCAGTAGTATATCTTGGAGCCGTTCACCCCTCCACTTT
CDR3 protein: CASSISWSRSPLHF

clone size: NA
V gene: TRBV28
J gene: TRBJ2-7
D gene: NA
CDR3 DNA: TGTGCCAGCAGTTCCCCCCGGGGCGCCAGCTCCTACGAGCAGTACTTC
CDR3 protein: CASSSPRGASSYEQYF

clone size: NA
V gene: TRBV27
J gene: TRBJ2-2
D gene: TRBD2
CDR3 DNA: TGTGCCAGCAGCCGCGGACTAGCGGGCACCGGGGAGCTGTTTTTT
CDR3 protein: CASSRGLAGTGELFF

clone size: few
V gene: TRBV9
J gene: TRBJ1-2
D gene: NA
CDR3 DNA: TGTGCCAGCAGCGTAGATGGCCGGGATGGCTACACCTTC
CDR3 protein: CASSVDGRDGYTF

clone size: once
V gene: TRBV27
J gene: TRBJ1-1
D gene: NA
CDR3 DNA: TGTGCCAGCAGAAATACAGGGAACACTGAAGCTTTCTTT
CDR3 protein: CASRNTGNTEAFF

clone size: NA
V gene: TRBV18
J gene: TRBJ1-1
D gene: NA
CDR3 DNA: TGTGCCAGCTCACCTTTTGGGGGGGAGGACACTGAAGCTTTCTTT
CDR3 protein: CASSPFGGEDTEAFF

clone size: NA
V gene: TRBV6-6
J gene: TRBJ2-7
D gene: NA
CDR3 DNA: TGTGCCAGCAGCGCCAAGTACGAGCAGTACTTC
CDR3 protein: CASSAKYEQYF

clone size: NA
V gene: TRBV5-1
J gene: TRBJ1-2
D gene: TRBD1
CDR3 DNA: TGCGCCAGCAGCTTGGCGGGACAGAACTATGGCTACACCTTC
CDR3 protein: CASSLAGQNYGYTF

clone size: once
V gene: TRBV28
J gene: TRBJ1-2
D gene: NA
CDR3 DNA: TGTGCCAGCAGCGCATTGGTCGGGGGTGGCTACACCTTC
CDR3 protein: CASSALVGGGYTF

clone size: NA
V gene: TRBV28
J gene: TRBJ1-2
D gene: TRBD1
CDR3 DNA: TGTGCCAGCAGTCGTACCGGGACAGAGATCTATGGCTACACCTTC
CDR3 protein: CASSRTGTEIYGYTF

clone size: NA
V gene: TRBV5-1
J gene: TRBJ1-2
D gene: TRBD1
CDR3 DNA: TGCGCCAGCAGCCCTGAGACAGGGGGCGCCTATGGCTACACCTTC
CDR3 protein: CASSPETGGAYGYTF

clone size: NA
V gene: TRBV9
J gene: TRBJ1-3
D gene: NA
CDR3 DNA: TGTGCCAGCAGCGCACCCCCATCAGGAAACACCATATATTTT
CDR3 protein: CASSAPPSGNTIYF

clone size: NA
V gene: TRBV18
J gene: TRBJ2-1
D gene: NA
CDR3 DNA: TGTGCCAGCTCAGCCGCAAGGGGACTTCCGTACAATGAGCAGTTCTTC
CDR3 protein: CASSAARGLPYNEQFF

clone size: NA
V gene: TRBV18
J gene: TRBJ1-2
D gene: TRBD1
CDR3 DNA: TGTGCCAGCTCTCACAGGGGGCAGCTTGGCTACACCTTC
CDR3 protein: CASSHRGQLGYTF

clone size: NA
V gene: TRBV5-1
J gene: TRBJ2-1
D gene: TRBD2
CDR3 DNA: TGCGCCAGCAGCTCCCACGGGACTAGCGGGAACAATGAGCAGTTCTTC
CDR3 protein: CASSSHGTSGNNEQFF

clone size: NA
V gene: TRBV4-1
J gene: TRBJ2-3
D gene: TRBD1
CDR3 DNA: TGCGCCAGCAGTAGGCCAGGGGGCGATTCAGATACGCAGTATTTT
CDR3 protein: CASSRPGGDSDTQYF

clone size: NA
V gene: TRBV30
J gene: TRBJ1-2
D gene: TRBD1
CDR3 DNA: TGTGCTTCAGGCAGGGGGAACTATGGCTACACCTTC
CDR3 protein: CASGRGNYGYTF

clone size: once
V gene: TRBV5-1
J gene: TRBJ2-2
D gene: NA
CDR3 DNA: TGCGCCAGCAGCTTGGTGGTAGCGCCAAACACCGGGGAGCTGTTTTTT
CDR3 protein: CASSLVVAPNTGELFF

clone size: NA
V gene: TRBV7-2
J gene: TRBJ2-1
D gene: NA
CDR3 DNA: TGTGCCAGCAGCATCGCCGGGACGCAGTTACCGTATGAGCAGTTCTTC
CDR3 protein: CASSIAGTQLPYEQFF